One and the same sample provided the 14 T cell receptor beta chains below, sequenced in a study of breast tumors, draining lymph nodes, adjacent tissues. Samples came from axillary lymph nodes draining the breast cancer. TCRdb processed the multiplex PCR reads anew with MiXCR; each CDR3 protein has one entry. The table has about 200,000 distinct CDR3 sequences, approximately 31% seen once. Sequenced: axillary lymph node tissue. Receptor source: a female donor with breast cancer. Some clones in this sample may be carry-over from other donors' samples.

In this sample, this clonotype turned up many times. CDR3 region: CASSAGKGLSYEQYF. CDR3 nucleotides: TGTGCCAGCAGTGCCGGGAAGGGGCTCTCCTACGAGCAGTACTTC. The chain is built from TRBV12-3 or TRBV12-4 and TRBJ2-7, with D perhaps matching TRBD1 or TRBD2 (5 bases each). Trimming shortened V by 5 bases and J by 0 bases, and 14 bases separated the two germline ends. This CDR3 is 15 amino acids long.

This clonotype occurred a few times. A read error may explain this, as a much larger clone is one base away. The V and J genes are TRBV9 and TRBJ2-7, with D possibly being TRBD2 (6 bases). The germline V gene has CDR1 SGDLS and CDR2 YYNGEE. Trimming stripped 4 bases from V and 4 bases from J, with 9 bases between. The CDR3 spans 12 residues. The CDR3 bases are TGTGCCAGCAGCTCCCGGGGGTACGAGCAGTACTTC. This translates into CASSSRGYEQYF.

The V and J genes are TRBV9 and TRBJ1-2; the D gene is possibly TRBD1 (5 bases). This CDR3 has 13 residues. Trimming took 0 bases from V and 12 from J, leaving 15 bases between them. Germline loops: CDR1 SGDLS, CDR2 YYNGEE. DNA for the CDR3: TGTGCCAGCAGCGTAGAAGGGGCTGGTGGAAACACCTTC. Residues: CASSVEGAGGNTF. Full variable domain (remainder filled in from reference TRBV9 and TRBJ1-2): DSGVTQTPKHLITATGQRVTLRCSPRSGDLSVYWYQQSLDQGLQFLIQYYNGEERAKGNILERFSAQQFPDLHSELNLSSLELGDSALYFCASSVEGAGGNTFGSGTRLTVV.

CDR3 sequence (DNA): TGTGCCAGTATGGGCCACACTGAAGCTTTCTTT. It is translated as CASMGHTEAFF. The chain is built from TRBV19 and TRBJ1-1; unclear D gene. V lost 7 bases and J lost 3, with 6 bases in between. The CDR3 runs to 11 residues. The germline gives CDR1 LNHDA, CDR2 SQIVND (reference sequence).

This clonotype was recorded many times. The CDR3 spells CASSETGYEQYF. The CDR3 nucleotides are TGTGCCAGCAGTGAAACGGGATACGAGCAGTACTTC. This chain links TRBV6-1 with TRBJ2-7, with D possibly being TRBD2 (5 bases). This CDR3 spans 12 amino acids. Looked up from germline, CDR1 is MNHNS and CDR2 is SASEGT. V lost 2 bases to trimming and J lost 4 bases, with 6 bases between them.

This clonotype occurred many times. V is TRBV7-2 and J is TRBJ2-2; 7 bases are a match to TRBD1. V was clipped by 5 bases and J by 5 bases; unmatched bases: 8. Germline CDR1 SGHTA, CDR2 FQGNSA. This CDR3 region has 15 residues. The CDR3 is CASSPTGQPTGELFF. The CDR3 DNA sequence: TGTGCCAGCAGCCCCACGGGACAGCCTACCGGGGAGCTGTTTTTT. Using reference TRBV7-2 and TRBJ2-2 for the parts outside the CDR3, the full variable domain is GAGVSQSPSNKVTEKGKDVELRCDPISGHTALYWYRQSLGQGLEFLIYFQGNSAPDKSGLPSDRFSAERTGGSVSTLTIQRTQQEDSAVYLCASSPTGQPTGELFFGEGSRLTVL.

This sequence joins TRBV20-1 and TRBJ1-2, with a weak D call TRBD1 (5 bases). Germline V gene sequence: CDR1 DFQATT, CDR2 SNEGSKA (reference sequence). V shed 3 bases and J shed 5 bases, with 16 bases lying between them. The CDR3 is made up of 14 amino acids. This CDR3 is CSASSLDSRYGYTF. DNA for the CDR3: TGCAGTGCTAGCTCCCTTGACAGCCGATATGGCTACACCTTC.

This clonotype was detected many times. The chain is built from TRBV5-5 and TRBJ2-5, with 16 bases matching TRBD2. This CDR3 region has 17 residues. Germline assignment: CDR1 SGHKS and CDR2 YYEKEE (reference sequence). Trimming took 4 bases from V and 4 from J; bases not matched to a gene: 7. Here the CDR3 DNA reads TGTGCCAGCAGCCTGGGGACTAGCGGGAGGGCCGCAGAGACCCAGTACTTC. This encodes CASSLGTSGRAAETQYF.

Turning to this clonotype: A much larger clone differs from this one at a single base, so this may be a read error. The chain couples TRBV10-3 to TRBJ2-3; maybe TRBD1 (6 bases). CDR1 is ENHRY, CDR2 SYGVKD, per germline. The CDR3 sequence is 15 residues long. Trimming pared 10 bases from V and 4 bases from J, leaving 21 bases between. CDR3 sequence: CASRTTGSGADTQYF. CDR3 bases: TGTGCCAGCAGAACTACAGGGTCCGGCGCAGATACGCAGTATTTT.

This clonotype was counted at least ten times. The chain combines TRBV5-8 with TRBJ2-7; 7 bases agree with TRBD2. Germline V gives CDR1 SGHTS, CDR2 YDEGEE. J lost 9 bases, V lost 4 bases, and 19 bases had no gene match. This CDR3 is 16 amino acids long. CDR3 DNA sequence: TGTGCCAGCAGCCGGGGGGTAGGGCCGAAGGGCCACGGGCAGTACTTC. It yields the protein CASSRGVGPKGHGQYF.

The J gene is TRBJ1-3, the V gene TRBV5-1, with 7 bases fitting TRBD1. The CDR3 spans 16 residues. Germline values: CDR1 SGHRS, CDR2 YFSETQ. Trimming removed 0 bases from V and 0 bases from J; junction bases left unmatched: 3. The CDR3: CASSLEGGSSGNTIYF. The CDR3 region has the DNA TGCGCCAGCAGCTTGGAAGGGGGCAGCTCTGGAAACACCATATATTTT.

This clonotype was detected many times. The CDR3 DNA follows: TGTGCCAGTAGTAACGGACCGAATAGCAATCAGCCCCAGCATTTT. It specifies CASSNGPNSNQPQHF. The V and J genes are TRBV19 and TRBJ1-5; D ambiguous. The ends were cut back, 4 bases at V and 0 bases at J, with 10 bases in the middle. Per germline, CDR1 LNHDA and CDR2 SQIVND (reference sequence). The CDR3 runs 15 residues.

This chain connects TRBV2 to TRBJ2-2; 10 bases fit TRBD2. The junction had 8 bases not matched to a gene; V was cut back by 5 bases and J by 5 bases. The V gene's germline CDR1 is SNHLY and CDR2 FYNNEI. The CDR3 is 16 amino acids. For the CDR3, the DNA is TGTGCCAGCAGTCGCACTAGCGGGGTAGGTACCGGGGAGCTGTTTTTT. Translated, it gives CASSRTSGVGTGELFF.

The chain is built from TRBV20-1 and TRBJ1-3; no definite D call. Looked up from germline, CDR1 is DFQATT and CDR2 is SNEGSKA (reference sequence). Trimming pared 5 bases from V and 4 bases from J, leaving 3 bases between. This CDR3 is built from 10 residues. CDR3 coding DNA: TGCAGTGCTCCGGGAAACACCATATATTTT. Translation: CSAPGNTIYF.